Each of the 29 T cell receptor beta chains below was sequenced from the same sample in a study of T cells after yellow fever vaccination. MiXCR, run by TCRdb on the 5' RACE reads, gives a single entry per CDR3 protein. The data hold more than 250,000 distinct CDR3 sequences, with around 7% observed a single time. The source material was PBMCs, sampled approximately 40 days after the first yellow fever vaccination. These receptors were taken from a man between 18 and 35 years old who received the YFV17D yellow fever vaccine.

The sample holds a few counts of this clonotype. The CDR3, as DNA: TGTGCCAGCAGCAACGGGCTTGAGAACGAGCAGTACTTC. Its translation is CASSNGLENEQYF. The chain recombines TRBV6-2 or TRBV6-3 with TRBJ2-7; D is unresolved. Germline-derived CDR1 and CDR2 are MNHEY and SVGEGT. V dropped 6 bases and J dropped 5 bases, with 14 bases sitting between them. The CDR3 totals 13 residues.

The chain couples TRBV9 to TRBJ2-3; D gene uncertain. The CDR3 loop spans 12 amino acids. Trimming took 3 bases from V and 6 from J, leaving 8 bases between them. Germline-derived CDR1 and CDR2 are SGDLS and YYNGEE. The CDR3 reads CASSGHFDTQYF. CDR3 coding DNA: TGTGCCAGCAGCGGACATTTTGATACGCAGTATTTT.

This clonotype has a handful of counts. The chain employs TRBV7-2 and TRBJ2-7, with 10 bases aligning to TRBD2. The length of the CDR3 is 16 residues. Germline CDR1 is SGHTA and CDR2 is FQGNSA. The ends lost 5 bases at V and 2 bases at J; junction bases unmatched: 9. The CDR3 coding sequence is TGTGCCAGCAGCCCTCAACTAGCGGGGAACCCCTACGAGCAGTACTTC. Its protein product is CASSPQLAGNPYEQYF.

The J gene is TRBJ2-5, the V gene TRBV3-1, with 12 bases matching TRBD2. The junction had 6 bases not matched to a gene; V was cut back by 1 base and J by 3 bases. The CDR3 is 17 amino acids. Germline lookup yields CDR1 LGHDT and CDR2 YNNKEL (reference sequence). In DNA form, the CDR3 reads TGTGCCAGCAGCCAAGGGCAGACTAGCGGGGGAGAAGAGACCCAGTACTTC. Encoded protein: CASSQGQTSGGEETQYF.

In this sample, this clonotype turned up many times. CDR3 nucleotides: TGTGCCAGCAGCTTAATTCTCGTTTCGGGGGGCACAGATACGCAGTATTTT. Translated: CASSLILVSGGTDTQYF. The V gene is TRBV11-2, the J gene TRBJ2-3; TRBD2 might be the D (6 bases). With 2 bases removed from V and 1 base from J, the gap between germline ends came to 16 bases. Germline V gives CDR1 SGHAT, CDR2 FQNNGV. The length of the CDR3 is 17 residues. The full variable domain, completed using reference TRBV11-2 and TRBJ2-3, is EAGVAQSPRYKIIEKRQSVAFWCNPISGHATLYWYQQILGQGPKLLIQFQNNGVVDDSQLPKDRFSAERLKGVDSTLKIQPAKLEDSAVYLCASSLILVSGGTDTQYFGPGTRLTVL.

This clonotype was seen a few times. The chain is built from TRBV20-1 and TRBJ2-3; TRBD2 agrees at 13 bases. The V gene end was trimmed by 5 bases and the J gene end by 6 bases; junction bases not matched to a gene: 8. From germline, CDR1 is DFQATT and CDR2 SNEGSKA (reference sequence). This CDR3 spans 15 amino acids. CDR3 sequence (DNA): TGCAGTGCTCGACTAGCGGGGGGCCCGGGCGATACGCAGTATTTT. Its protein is CSARLAGGPGDTQYF.

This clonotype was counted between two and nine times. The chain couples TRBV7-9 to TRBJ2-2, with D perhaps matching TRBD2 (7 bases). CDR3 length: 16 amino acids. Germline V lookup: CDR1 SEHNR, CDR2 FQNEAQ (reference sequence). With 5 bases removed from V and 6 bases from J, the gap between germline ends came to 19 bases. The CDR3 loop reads CASSQSGTLTPGELFF. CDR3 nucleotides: TGTGCCAGCAGCCAGAGCGGGACATTAACCCCCGGGGAGCTGTTTTTT.

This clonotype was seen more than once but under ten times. In nucleotides, the CDR3 is TGTGCCAGCAGCTTAGGCGGCAGCTACTACGAGCAGTACGTC. It codes for CASSLGGSYYEQYV. The chain combines TRBV7-2 with TRBJ2-7; no reliable D call. This CDR3 contains 14 residues. V lost 1 base, J lost 3 bases, and 10 bases lay in between. CDR1 SGHTA and CDR2 FQGNSA come from the germline V gene.

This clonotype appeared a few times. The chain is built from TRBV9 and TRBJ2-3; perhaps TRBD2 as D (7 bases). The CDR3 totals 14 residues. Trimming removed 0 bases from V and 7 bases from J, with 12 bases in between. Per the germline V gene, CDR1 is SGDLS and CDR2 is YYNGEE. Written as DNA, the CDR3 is TGTGCCAGCAGCGTAGCTGGGGGGGCCAATACGCAGTATTTT. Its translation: CASSVAGGANTQYF.

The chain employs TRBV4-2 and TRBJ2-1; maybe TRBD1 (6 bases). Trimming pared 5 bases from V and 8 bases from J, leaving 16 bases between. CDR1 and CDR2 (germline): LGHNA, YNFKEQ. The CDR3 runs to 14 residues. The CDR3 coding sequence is TGTGCCAGCAGCGCAGAGGTCCGGACAGATGAGCAGTTCTTC. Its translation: CASSAEVRTDEQFF.

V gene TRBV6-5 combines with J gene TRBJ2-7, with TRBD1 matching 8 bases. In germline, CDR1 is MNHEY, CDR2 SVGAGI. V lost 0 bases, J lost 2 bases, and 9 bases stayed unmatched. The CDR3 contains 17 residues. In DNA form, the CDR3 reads TGTGCCAGCAGTTACTCGGGCACCGGGACAGGAACCTACGAGCAGTACTTC. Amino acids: CASSYSGTGTGTYEQYF.

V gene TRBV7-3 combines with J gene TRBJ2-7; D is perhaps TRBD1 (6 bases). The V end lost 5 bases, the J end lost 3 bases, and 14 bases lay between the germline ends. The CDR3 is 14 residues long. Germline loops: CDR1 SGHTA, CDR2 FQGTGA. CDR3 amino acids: CASSPTGSYYEQYF. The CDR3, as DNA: TGTGCCAGCAGCCCCACAGGGAGTTACTACGAGCAGTACTTC.

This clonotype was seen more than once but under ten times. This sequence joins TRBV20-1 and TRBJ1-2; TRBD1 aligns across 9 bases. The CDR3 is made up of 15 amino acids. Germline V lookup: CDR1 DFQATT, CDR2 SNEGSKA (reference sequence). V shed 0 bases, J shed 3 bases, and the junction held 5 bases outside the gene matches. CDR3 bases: TGCAGTGCTAGAGATATAGGACAGGGGTACTATGGCTACACCTTC. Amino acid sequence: CSARDIGQGYYGYTF.

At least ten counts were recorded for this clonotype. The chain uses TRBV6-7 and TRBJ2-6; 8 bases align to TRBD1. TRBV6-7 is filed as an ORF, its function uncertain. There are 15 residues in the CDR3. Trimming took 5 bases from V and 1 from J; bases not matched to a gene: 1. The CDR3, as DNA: TGTGCCAGCAGTCGGACAGGGTCTGGGGCCAACGTCCTGACTTTC. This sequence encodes CASSRTGSGANVLTF.

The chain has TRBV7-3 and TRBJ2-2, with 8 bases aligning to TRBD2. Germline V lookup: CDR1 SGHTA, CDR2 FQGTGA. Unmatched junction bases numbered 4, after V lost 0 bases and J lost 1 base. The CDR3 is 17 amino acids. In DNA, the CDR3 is TGTGCCAGCAGCTTAACGCTTGCGGGGGGGAACACCGGGGAGCTGTTTTTT. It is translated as CASSLTLAGGNTGELFF.

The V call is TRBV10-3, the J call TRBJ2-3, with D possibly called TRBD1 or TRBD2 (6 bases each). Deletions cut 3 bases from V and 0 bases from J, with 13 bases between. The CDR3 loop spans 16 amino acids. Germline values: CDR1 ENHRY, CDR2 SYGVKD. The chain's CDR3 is CAISEKTGASTDTQYF. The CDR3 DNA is TGTGCCATCAGTGAAAAAACGGGGGCAAGCACAGATACGCAGTATTTT.

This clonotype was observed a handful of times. CDR3 residues: CASRAGLAGAGYNEQFF. CDR3 nucleotide sequence: TGTGCCAGCAGGGCTGGACTAGCGGGGGCCGGATACAATGAGCAGTTCTTC. The J gene is TRBJ2-1, the V gene TRBV7-2; 13 positions match TRBD2. V trimming: 6 bases; J trimming: 4 bases; junction bases outside the gene matches: 9. This CDR3 has 17 amino acids. Germline V gene data show CDR1 as SGHTA and CDR2 as FQGNSA.

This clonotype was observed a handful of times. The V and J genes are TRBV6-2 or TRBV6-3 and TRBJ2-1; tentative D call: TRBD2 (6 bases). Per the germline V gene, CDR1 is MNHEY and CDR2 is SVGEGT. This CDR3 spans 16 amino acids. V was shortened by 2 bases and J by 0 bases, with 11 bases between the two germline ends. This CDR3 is CASSYDYGSSYNEQFF. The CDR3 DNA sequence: TGTGCCAGCAGTTACGACTACGGGAGCTCCTACAATGAGCAGTTCTTC.

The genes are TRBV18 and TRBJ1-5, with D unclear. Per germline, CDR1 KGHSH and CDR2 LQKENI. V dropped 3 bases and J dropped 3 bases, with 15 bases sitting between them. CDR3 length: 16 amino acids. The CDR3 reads CASSPREGVDNQPQHF. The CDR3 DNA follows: TGTGCCAGCTCACCTCGGGAGGGCGTTGACAATCAGCCCCAGCATTTT.

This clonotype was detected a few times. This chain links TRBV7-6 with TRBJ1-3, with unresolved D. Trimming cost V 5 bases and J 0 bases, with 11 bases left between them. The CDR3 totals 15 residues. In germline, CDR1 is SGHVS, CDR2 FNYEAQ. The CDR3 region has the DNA TGTGCCAGCAGCGTGGCCAGTTTCTCTGGAAACACCATATATTTT. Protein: CASSVASFSGNTIYF.

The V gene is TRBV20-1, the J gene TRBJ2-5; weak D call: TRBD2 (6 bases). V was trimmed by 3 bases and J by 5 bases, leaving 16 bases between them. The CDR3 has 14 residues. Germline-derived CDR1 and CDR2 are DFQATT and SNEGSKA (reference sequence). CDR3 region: CSARDGGGSETQYF. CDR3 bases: TGCAGTGCTAGGGACGGGGGAGGTTCGGAGACCCAGTACTTC.

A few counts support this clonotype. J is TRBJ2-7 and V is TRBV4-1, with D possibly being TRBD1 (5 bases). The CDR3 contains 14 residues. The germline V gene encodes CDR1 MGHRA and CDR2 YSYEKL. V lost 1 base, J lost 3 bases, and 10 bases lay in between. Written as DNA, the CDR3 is TGCGCCAGCAGCCAAGTGCAGGGAAGCTACGAGCAGTACGTC. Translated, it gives CASSQVQGSYEQYV.

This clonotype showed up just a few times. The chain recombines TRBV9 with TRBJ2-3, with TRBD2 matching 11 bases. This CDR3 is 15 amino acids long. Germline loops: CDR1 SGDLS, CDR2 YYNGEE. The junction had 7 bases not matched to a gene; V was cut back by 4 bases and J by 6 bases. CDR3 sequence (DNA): TGTGCCAGCAGCCCGGGACTAGCGGAGGGGGATACGCAGTATTTT. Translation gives CASSPGLAEGDTQYF.

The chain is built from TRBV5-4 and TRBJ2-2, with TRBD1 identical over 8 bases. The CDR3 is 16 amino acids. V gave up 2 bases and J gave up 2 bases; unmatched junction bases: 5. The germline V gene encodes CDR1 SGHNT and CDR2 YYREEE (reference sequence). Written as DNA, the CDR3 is TGTGCCAGCAGCTTTAAGGACAGGGATAACACCGGGGAGCTGTTTTTT. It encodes CASSFKDRDNTGELFF.

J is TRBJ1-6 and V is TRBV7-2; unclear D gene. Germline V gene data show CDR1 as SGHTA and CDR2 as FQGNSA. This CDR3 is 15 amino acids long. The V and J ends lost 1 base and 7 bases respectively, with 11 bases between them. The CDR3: CASSLGGRRNSPLHF. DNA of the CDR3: TGTGCCAGCAGCTTAGGTGGCAGAAGGAATTCACCCCTCCACTTT.

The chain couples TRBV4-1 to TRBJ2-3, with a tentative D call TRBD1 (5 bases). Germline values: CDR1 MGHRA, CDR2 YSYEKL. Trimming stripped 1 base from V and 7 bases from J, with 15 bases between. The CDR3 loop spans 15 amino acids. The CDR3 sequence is CASSQVYQGRNTQYF. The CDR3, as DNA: TGCGCCAGCAGCCAAGTATATCAGGGAAGAAATACGCAGTATTTT.

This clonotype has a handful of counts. This chain's CDR3 is CSVSFSFGGLDTQYF. The CDR3 region has the DNA TGCAGTGTTTCATTTTCCTTCGGGGGGCTGGATACGCAGTATTTT. The chain carries TRBV20-1 and TRBJ2-3; a weak D match, TRBD2 (7 bases). The CDR3 is made up of 15 amino acids. The V end was cut by 7 bases, the J end by 6 bases, with 23 bases between. Germline V gene sequence: CDR1 DFQATT, CDR2 SNEGSKA (reference sequence).

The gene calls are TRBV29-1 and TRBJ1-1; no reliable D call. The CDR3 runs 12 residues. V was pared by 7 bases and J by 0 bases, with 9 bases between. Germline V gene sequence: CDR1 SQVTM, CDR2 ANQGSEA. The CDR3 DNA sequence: TGCAGCGCCCAGGAAGTGAACACTGAAGCTTTCTTT. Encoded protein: CSAQEVNTEAFF. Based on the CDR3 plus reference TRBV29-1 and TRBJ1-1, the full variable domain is SAVISQKPSRDICQRGTSLTIQCQVDSQVTMMFWYRQQPGQSLTLIATANQGSEATYESGFVIDKFPISRPNLTFSTLTVSNMSPEDSSIYLCSAQEVNTEAFFGQGTRLTVV.

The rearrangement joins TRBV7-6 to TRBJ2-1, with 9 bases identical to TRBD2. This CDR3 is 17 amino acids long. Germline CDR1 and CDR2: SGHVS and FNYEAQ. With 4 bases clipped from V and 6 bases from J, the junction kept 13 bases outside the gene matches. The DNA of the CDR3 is TGTGCCAGCAGCTCCTTCAGCAACGGACTAGCGACCAATGAGCAGTTCTTC. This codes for CASSSFSNGLATNEQFF.